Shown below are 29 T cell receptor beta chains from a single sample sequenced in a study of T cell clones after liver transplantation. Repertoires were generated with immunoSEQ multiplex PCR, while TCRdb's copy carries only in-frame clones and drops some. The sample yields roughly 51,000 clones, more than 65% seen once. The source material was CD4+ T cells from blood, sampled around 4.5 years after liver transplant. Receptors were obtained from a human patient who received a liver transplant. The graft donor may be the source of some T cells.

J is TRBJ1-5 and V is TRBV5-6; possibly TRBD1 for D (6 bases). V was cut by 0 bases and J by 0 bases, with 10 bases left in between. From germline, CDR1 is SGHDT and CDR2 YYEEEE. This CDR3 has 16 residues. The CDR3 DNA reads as TGTGCCAGCAGCTTGGCGCCAGGGGATAGCAATCAGCCCCAGCATTTT. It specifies CASSLAPGDSNQPQHF.

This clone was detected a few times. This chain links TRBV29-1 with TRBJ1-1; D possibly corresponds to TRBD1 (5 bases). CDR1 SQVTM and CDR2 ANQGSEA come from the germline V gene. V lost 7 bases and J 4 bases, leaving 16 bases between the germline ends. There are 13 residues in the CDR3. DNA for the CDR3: TGCAGCGGCACTCATCATGGGGGCACTGAAGCTTTCTTT. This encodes CSGTHHGGTEAFF.

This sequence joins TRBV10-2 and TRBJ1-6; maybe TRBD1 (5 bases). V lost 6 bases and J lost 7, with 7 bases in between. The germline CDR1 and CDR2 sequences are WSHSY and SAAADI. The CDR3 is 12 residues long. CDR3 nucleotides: TGCGCCAGCAGGGCAGGGAATTCACCCCTCCACTTT. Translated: CASRAGNSPLHF.

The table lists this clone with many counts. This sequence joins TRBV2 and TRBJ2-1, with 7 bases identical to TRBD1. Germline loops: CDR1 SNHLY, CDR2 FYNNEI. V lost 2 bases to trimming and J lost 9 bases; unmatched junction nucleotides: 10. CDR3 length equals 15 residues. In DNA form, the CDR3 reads TGTGCCAGCAGTGAATATGAAGGGGGCATGAGTGAGCAGTTCTTC. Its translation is CASSEYEGGMSEQFF. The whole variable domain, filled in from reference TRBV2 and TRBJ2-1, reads EPEVTQTPSHQVTQMGQEVILRCVPISNHLYFYWYRQILGQKVEFLVSFYNNEISEKSEIFDDQFSVERPDGSNFTLKIRSTKLEDSAMYFCASSEYEGGMSEQFFGPGTRLTVL.

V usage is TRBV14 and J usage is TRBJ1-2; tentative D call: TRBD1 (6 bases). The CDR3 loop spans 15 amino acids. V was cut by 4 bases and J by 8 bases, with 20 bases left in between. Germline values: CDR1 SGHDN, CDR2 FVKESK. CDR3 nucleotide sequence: TGTGCCAGCAGCCGAGGGACATTTTCCCCCCAGGGCTACACCTTC. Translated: CASSRGTFSPQGYTF.

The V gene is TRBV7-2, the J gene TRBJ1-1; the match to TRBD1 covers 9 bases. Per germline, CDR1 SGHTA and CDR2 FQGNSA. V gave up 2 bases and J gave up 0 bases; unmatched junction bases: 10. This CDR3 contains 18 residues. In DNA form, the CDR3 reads TGTGCCAGCAGCTTAAGGGCCGGGACAGGGAAATTGAACACTGAAGCTTTCTTT. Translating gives CASSLRAGTGKLNTEAFF.

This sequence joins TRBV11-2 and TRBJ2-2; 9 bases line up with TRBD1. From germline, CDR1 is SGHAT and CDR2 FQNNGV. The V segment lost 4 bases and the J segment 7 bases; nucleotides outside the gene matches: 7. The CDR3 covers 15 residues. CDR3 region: CASSSSTGGGGELFF. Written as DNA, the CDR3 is TGTGCCAGCAGCTCCTCGACAGGGGGTGGCGGGGAGCTGTTTTTT.

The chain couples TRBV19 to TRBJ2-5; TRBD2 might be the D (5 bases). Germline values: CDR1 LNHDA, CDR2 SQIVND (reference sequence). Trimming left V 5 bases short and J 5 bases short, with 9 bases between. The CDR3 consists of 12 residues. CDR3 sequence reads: CASSPGVETQYF. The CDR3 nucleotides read TGTGCCAGTAGTCCCGGGGTGGAGACCCAGTACTTC.

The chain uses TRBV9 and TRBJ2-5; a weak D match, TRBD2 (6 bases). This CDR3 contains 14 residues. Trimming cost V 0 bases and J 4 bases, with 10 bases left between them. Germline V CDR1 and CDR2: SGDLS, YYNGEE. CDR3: CASSVGLGGETQYF. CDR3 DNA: TGTGCCAGCAGCGTAGGCCTGGGAGGAGAGACCCAGTACTTC.

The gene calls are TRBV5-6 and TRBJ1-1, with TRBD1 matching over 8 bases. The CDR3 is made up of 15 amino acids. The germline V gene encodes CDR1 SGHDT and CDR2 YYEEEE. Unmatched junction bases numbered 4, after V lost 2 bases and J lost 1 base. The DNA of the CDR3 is TGTGCCAGCAGCTTCCCCACAGGGGGGAACACTGAAGCTTTCTTT. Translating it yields CASSFPTGGNTEAFF.

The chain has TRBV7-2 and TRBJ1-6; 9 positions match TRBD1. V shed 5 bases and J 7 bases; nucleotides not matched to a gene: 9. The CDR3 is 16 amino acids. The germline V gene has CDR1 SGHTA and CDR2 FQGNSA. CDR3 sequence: CASSLTSDRGNSPLHF. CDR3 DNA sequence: TGTGCCAGCAGCCTTACCAGTGACAGGGGGAATTCACCCCTCCACTTT.

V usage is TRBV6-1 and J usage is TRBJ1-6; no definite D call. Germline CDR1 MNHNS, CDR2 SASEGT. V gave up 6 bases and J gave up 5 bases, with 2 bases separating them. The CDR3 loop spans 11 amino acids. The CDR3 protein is CASRHNSPLHF. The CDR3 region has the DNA TGTGCCAGCAGACATAATTCACCCCTCCACTTT.

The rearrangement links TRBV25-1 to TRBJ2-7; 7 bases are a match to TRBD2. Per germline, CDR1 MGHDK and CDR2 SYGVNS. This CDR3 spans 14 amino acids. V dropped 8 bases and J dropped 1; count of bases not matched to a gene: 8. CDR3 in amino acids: CASGRVGSSYEQYF. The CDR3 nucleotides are TGTGCCAGCGGGAGGGTCGGGTCATCCTACGAGCAGTACTTC.

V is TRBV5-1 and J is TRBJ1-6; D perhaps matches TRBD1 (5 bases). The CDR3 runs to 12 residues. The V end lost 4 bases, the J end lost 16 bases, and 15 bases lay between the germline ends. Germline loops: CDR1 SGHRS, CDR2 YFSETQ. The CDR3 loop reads CASSPYGQGLHF. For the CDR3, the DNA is TGCGCCAGCAGCCCCTACGGTCAGGGTCTCCACTTT.

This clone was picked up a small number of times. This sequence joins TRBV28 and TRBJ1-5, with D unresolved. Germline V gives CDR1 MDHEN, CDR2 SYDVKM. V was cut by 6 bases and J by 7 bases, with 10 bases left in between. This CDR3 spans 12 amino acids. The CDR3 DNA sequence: TGTGCCAGCAGGGGGTCCCAACAGCCCCAGCATTTT. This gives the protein CASRGSQQPQHF.

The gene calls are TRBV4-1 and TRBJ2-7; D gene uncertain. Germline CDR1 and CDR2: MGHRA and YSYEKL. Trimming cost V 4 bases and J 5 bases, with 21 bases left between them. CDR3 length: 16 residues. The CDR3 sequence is CASSRGRAFNPHEQYF. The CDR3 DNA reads TGCGCCAGCAGCCGGGGTAGGGCGTTTAATCCCCACGAGCAGTACTTC.

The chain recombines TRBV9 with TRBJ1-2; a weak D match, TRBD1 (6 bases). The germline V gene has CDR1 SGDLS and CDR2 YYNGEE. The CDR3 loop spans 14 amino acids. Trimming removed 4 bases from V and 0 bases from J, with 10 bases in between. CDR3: CASSLGQTNYGYTF. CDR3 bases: TGTGCCAGCAGCCTCGGACAGACTAACTATGGCTACACCTTC.

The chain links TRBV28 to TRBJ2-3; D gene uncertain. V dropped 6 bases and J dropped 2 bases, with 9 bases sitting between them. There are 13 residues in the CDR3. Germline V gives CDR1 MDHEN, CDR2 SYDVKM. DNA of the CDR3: TGTGCCAGCAGCCTAGTAGCCACAGATACGCAGTATTTT. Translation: CASSLVATDTQYF.

This chain's CDR3 is CASTLQGGSGANVLTF. CDR3 nucleotide sequence: TGCGCCAGCACCCTGCAAGGAGGATCCGGGGCCAACGTCCTGACTTTC. J is TRBJ2-6 and V is TRBV5-1; maybe TRBD2 (5 bases). Germline CDR1 SGHRS, CDR2 YFSETQ. The V end lost 6 bases, the J end lost 4 bases, and 17 bases lay between the germline ends. The CDR3 length is 16 residues.

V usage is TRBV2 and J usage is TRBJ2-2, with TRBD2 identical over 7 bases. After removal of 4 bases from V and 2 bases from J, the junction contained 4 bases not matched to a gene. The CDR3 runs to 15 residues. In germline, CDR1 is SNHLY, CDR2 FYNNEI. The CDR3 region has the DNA TGTGCCAGCAGTGGGGCTAGCGGTAACACCGGGGAGCTGTTTTTT. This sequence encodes CASSGASGNTGELFF.

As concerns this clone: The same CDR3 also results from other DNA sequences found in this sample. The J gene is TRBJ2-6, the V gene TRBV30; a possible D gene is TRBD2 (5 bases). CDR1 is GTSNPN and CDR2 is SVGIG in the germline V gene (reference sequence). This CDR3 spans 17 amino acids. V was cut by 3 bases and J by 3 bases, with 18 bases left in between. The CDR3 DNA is TGTGCCTGGAGACGGGGTCGGGTGGCGGGTGGGGCCAACGTCCTGACTTTC. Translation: CAWRRGRVAGGANVLTF.

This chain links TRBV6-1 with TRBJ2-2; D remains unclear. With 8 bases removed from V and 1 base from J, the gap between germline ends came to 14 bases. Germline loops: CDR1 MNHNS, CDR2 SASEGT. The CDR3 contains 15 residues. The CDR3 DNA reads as TGTGCCAGCTGCCTCGGGCAGGTGAACACCGGGGAGCTGTTTTTT. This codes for CASCLGQVNTGELFF.

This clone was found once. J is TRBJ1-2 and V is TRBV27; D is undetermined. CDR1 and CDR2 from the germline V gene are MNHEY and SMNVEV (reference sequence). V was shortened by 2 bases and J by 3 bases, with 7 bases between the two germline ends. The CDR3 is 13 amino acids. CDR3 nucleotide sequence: TGTGCCAGCAGTTTACAGGTGGACTATGGCTACACCTTC. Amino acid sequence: CASSLQVDYGYTF.

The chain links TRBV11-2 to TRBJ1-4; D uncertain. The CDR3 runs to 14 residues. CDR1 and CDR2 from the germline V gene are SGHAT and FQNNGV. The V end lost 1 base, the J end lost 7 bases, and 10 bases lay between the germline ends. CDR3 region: CASSLARLTEKLFF. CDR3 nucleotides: TGTGCCAGCAGCTTAGCAAGGTTAACTGAAAAACTGTTTTTT.

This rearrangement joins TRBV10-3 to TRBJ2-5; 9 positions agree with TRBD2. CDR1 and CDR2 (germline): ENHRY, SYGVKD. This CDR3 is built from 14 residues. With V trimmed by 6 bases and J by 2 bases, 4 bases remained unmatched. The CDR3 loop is CAISLAGIQETQYF. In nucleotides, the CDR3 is TGTGCCATCAGCCTAGCGGGGATTCAAGAGACCCAGTACTTC.

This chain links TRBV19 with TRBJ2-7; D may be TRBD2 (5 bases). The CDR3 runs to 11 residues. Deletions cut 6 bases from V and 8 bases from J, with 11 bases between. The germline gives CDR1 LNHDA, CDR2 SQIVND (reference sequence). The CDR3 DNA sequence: TGTGCCAGTAGCATCGGGGAAAAGCAGTACTTC. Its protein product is CASSIGEKQYF.

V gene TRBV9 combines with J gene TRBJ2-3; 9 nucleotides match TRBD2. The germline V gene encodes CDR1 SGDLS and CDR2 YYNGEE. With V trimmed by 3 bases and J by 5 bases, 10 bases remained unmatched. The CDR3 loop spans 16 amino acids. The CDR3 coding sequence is TGTGCCAGCAGCGCCGAGGGGCGGGGGGGCGAAGATACGCAGTATTTT. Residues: CASSAEGRGGEDTQYF.

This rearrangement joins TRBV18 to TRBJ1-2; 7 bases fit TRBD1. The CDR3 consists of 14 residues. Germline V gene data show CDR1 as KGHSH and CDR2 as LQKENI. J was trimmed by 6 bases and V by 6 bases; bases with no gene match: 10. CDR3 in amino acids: CASSISGTENGYTF. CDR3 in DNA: TGTGCCAGCTCCATATCCGGGACAGAGAATGGCTACACCTTC.

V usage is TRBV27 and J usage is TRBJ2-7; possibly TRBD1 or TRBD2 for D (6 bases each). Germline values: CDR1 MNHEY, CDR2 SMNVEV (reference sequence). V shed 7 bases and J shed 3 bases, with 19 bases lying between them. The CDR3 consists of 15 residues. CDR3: CASIKRGAAGYEQYF. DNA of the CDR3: TGTGCCAGCATTAAGAGGGGGGCAGCTGGCTACGAGCAGTACTTC.